This is a list of T cell receptor beta chains from one sample in a study of PD-1 blockade in classical Hodgkin lymphoma. Sequencing used immunoSEQ multiplex PCR; TCRdb keeps in-frame clones, though not all of them. The table records over 25,000 clones, 65% to 80% of them present only once. This specimen consisted of peripheral blood mononuclear cells (PBMCs), obtained before the fourth cycle of nivolumab. These receptors all come from a human donor with classical Hodgkin lymphoma. Each CDR3 is given with its conserved first and last residue. Fields, in order: D gene, V gene, clone size, J gene, CDR3 DNA, CDR3 protein. A D gene is named only where the DNA matches it firmly. Clone size is shown for a subset of rows, as once, few, many or a class of expanded clone.

-,TRBV7-8,few,TRBJ1-3,TGTGCCAGCAGCCCGCGTTGGGGGAGTGGAAACACCATATATTTT,CASSPRWGSGNTIYF
-,TRBV28,few,TRBJ2-5,TGTGCCAGCAGTAACGACCTGGACCGTCGGGAGGAGACCCAGTACTTC,CASSNDLDRREETQYF
-,TRBV12-5,few,TRBJ1-6,TGTGCTAGTGGTTTGATAACGGGAGGGAGCTCCTATAATTCACCCCTCCACTTT,CASGLITGGSSYNSPLHF
-,TRBV14,-,TRBJ2-3,TGTGCCAGCAGCCAAGGAGCCCGGTCAGATACGCAGTATTTT,CASSQGARSDTQYF
TRBD1,TRBV7-6,few,TRBJ2-6,TGTGCCAGCAGCTTAGCGACAGGGCTCTCTGGGGCCAACGTCCTGACTTTC,CASSLATGLSGANVLTF
-,TRBV6-1,few,TRBJ1-1,TGTGCCAGCAGTGAAGCGGTAAGAGCTGAAGCTTTCTTT,CASSEAVRAEAFF
TRBD2,TRBV5-1,-,TRBJ2-1,TGCGCCAGCAGCGAAATAGCGGGCCACGGCGGTGAGCAGTTCTTC,CASSEIAGHGGEQFF
TRBD2,TRBV5-6,-,TRBJ2-7,TGTGCCAGCAGCTTCGGGGGGGACTCCTACGAGCAGTACTTC,CASSFGGDSYEQYF
TRBD1,TRBV4-2,-,TRBJ2-7,TGTGCCAGCAGCCAAGACAGGGGGTGGGACGAGCAGTACTTC,CASSQDRGWDEQYF
TRBD1,TRBV9,-,TRBJ2-7,TGTGCCAGCAGCCCAGAGGGACAGGGGTACCACGAGCAGTACTTC,CASSPEGQGYHEQYF
TRBD1,TRBV15,once,TRBJ2-7,TGTGCCACCAGCCGGGACAGGAGCCTCTACGAGCAGTACTTC,CATSRDRSLYEQYF
TRBD2,TRBV10-3,-,TRBJ2-2,TGTGCCATCTCTTCACCGGGACTAGCGCGCGCCGGGGAGCTGTTTTTT,CAISSPGLARAGELFF
-,TRBV9,medium-sized,TRBJ2-7,TGTGCCAGCAGCGTGGGCATAACCTACGAGCAGTACTTC,CASSVGITYEQYF
-,TRBV5-1,-,TRBJ2-1,TGCGCCAGCAGCACCGTACACAATGAGCAGTTCTTC,CASSTVHNEQFF
-,TRBV2,-,TRBJ2-1,TGTGCCGGAAGTAGAAGACAGAGCTCGTACAATGAGCAGTTCTTC,CAGSRRQSSYNEQFF
-,TRBV29-1,-,TRBJ1-1,TGCAGCGTTGGGCCAGCCGACTTGAACACTGAAGCTTTCTTT,CSVGPADLNTEAFF
-,TRBV6-6,-,TRBJ2-3,TGTGCCAGCAGTTACTCGAGACAGGTTGGGACAGATACGCAGTATTTT,CASSYSRQVGTDTQYF
-,TRBV5-6,-,TRBJ2-3,TGTGCCAGCAGCTCACTAGGAGATACGCAGTATTTT,CASSSLGDTQYF
-,TRBV13,-,TRBJ2-2,TGTGCCAGCAGCTTAGGGACAGAGAACACCGGGGAGCTGTTTTTT,CASSLGTENTGELFF
-,TRBV19,-,TRBJ2-3,TGTGCCACCTCCTTTTGGGACCGCCCAGATACGCAGTATTTT,CATSFWDRPDTQYF
-,TRBV7-2,-,TRBJ2-2,TGTGCCAGCAGCCACAGAAGAACCACCGGGGAGCTGTTTTTT,CASSHRRTTGELFF
-,TRBV4-3,-,TRBJ1-2,TGCGCCAGCAGCCAAGAGGGGGAGATTACTGGATTTTATGGCTACACCTTC,CASSQEGEITGFYGYTF
-,TRBV7-2,few,TRBJ1-5,TGTGCCAGCAGCTTAGCTGGGGCTTGGGGGGATAGCAATCAGCCCCAGCATTTT,CASSLAGAWGDSNQPQHF
TRBD2,TRBV7-9,once,TRBJ2-7,TGTGCCAGCAGCTTAGCCAGGACTAGCTTGGCCGACGAGCAGTACTTC,CASSLARTSLADEQYF
TRBD1,TRBV29-1,-,TRBJ1-1,TGCAGCGCGTACAGGGGGGATCTTCTGGCTTTCTTT,CSAYRGDLLAFF
TRBD1,TRBV10-3,-,TRBJ1-1,TGTGCCATCAGTCGGGAGGGGGCAGGTGGCACTGAAGCTTTCTTT,CAISREGAGGTEAFF
TRBD2,TRBV30,-,TRBJ2-2,TGTGCCCGGGCTAGCGGAAACACCGGGGAGCTGTTTTTT,CARASGNTGELFF
TRBD2,TRBV28,-,TRBJ2-2,TGTGCCAGCAGTGGACTTCTAGCGGGGGGGCGGACCGGGGAGCTGTTTTTT,CASSGLLAGGRTGELFF
-,TRBV19,-,TRBJ1-3,TGTGCCAGTAGTATAAGAGTGTTCGCTCGGACTGGAAACACCATATATTTT,CASSIRVFARTGNTIYF
-,TRBV19,-,TRBJ2-7,TGTGCCAGTAGTGTCCGGGATGGGGGGTACGAGCAGTACTTC,CASSVRDGGYEQYF
TRBD2,TRBV6-6,-,TRBJ2-7,TGTGCCAGCACCCCTACATGGGGGGGCGAGCAGTACTTC,CASTPTWGGEQYF
-,TRBV7-6,-,TRBJ2-1,TGTGCCAGCAGCTCCATCGATGGGGCTGAGCAGTTCTTC,CASSSIDGAEQFF
-,TRBV27,few,TRBJ1-5,TGTGCCAGCAGTTTCAGGGAACCGGCCTTGAATCAGCCCCAGCATTTT,CASSFREPALNQPQHF
-,TRBV4-3,-,TRBJ2-2,TGCGCCAGCAGCCAAGAACCCGGGGAGCTGTTTTTT,CASSQEPGELFF
-,TRBV7-2,once,TRBJ2-4,TGTGCCAGCAGCCGGGGGAGGGGGCTAGGCAAAAACATTCAGTACTTC,CASSRGRGLGKNIQYF
-,TRBV5-1,medium-sized,TRBJ2-2,TGCGCCAGCAGCTTGTGGGGGCCCGACACCGGGGAGCTGTTTTTT,CASSLWGPDTGELFF
-,TRBV6-4,few,TRBJ1-5,TGTGCCAGCAGTGACTCATGGCAGTTTAGCAATCAGCCCCAGCATTTT,CASSDSWQFSNQPQHF
TRBD1,TRBV4-3,-,TRBJ2-7,TGCGCCAGCAGCCAAATAGGGACAGTATACGAGCAGTACTTC,CASSQIGTVYEQYF
-,TRBV19,few,TRBJ1-5,TGTGCCAGCAACAGGGTCAATCAGCCCCAGCATTTT,CASNRVNQPQHF
TRBD1,TRBV9,-,TRBJ1-2,TGTGCCAGCAGCCTCGGGCAGGGGGCAACGGGGTACTATGGCTACACCTTC,CASSLGQGATGYYGYTF
-,TRBV28,-,TRBJ1-1,TGTGCCAGCACCGCGGTGGGTACTGAAGCTTTCTTT,CASTAVGTEAFF
-,TRBV30,once,TRBJ2-3,TGTGCCTGGAGCCAGGGGTACCGGGGTACGCAGTATTTT,CAWSQGYRGTQYF
TRBD1,TRBV2,-,TRBJ1-5,TGTGCCAGCAGTGAAATGGAGGGACAGGGGGCTTATCAGCCCCAGCATTTT,CASSEMEGQGAYQPQHF
TRBD2,TRBV9,-,TRBJ2-1,TGTGCCAGCAGCGGGGGACTAGCCCTTTTGAATGAGCAGTTCTTC,CASSGGLALLNEQFF
-,TRBV7-9,-,TRBJ2-3,TGTGCCAGCAGCTTAGGGCAGGGGAGGTACACAGATACGCAGTATTTT,CASSLGQGRYTDTQYF
-,TRBV14,few,TRBJ1-2,TGTGCCAGCAGCCAAGTTTATTCGGGACCGACTTTCGGCTACACCTTC,CASSQVYSGPTFGYTF
-,TRBV7-9,-,TRBJ2-3,TGTGCCAGCAGCCGTGTGAATACGCAGTATTTT,CASSRVNTQYF
TRBD1,TRBV6-5,few,TRBJ1-2,TGTGCCAGCAGTTTGACAGGGAACTATGGCTACACCTTC,CASSLTGNYGYTF